This is a list of T cell receptor beta chains from one sample in a study of immune evolution from preneoplasia to lung adenocarcinoma. Method: immunoSEQ multiplex PCR; TCRdb's copy keeps in-frame clones and lacks some. The repertoire includes 8,500 to 13,000 clones, 82% of them detected once, and 1.5% to 2% sits in the top ten. The sequenced sample consisted of FFPE minimally invasive lung adenocarcinoma tissue. Receptor source: a person between 70 and 80 years old with lung adenocarcinoma. Both conserved end residues are part of each CDR3. A D gene is named only where the DNA matches it firmly. Where a row states a size, it is once, few, many or the class of an expanded clone; other rows omit it.

J,V,size,D,CDR3,DNA
TRBJ2-1,TRBV5-1,.,TRBD2,CASSLRTSSYNEQFF,TGCGCCAGCAGCCTGCGGACTAGCTCCTACAATGAGCAGTTCTTC
TRBJ2-7,TRBV30,.,TRBD2,CAWRKTSGGYEQYF,TGTGCCTGGAGGAAGACTAGCGGGGGCTACGAGCAGTACTTC
TRBJ2-1,TRBV2,.,TRBD2,CASRSGLAGGRNEQFF,TGTGCCAGCAGGAGCGGACTAGCGGGAGGTCGGAATGAGCAGTTCTTC
TRBJ2-2,TRBV5-4,.,.,CASRLTFDRGGELFF,TGTGCCAGCAGATTGACATTCGACCGAGGCGGGGAGCTGTTTTTT
TRBJ2-2,TRBV30,.,.,CAWNQARPGELFF,TGTGCCTGGAATCAAGCGAGGCCCGGGGAGCTGTTTTTT
TRBJ2-5,TRBV29-1,.,.,CSVQPGPQVETQYF,TGCAGCGTCCAACCGGGACCGCAGGTGGAGACCCAGTACTTC
TRBJ2-1,TRBV6-6,.,TRBD2,CASTPRLAGNEQFF,TGTGCCAGCACCCCAAGACTAGCGGGGAATGAGCAGTTCTTC
TRBJ2-7,TRBV27,.,.,CASREGTNEQYF,TGTGCCAGCAGGGAGGGGACCAACGAGCAGTACTTC
TRBJ1-1,TRBV10-2,.,TRBD1,CASRAPGQGNTEAFF,TGCGCCAGCAGGGCCCCGGGACAGGGGAACACTGAAGCTTTCTTT
TRBJ2-3,TRBV9,.,TRBD2,CASSPRTSMSDTQYF,TGTGCCAGCAGCCCCCGGACTAGCATGTCAGATACGCAGTATTTT
TRBJ2-7,TRBV6-6,.,.,CASSYKGYEQYF,TGTGCCAGCAGTTACAAAGGGTACGAGCAGTACTTC
TRBJ2-1,TRBV11-2,once,.,CASSLAGLTNEQFF,TGTGCCAGCAGCTTAGCGGGACTGACCAATGAGCAGTTCTTC
TRBJ2-1,TRBV5-1,.,TRBD2,CASSRTSGRAQNEQFF,TGCGCCAGCAGCAGGACTAGCGGGAGGGCCCAGAATGAGCAGTTCTTC
TRBJ1-4,TRBV25-1,.,TRBD1,CASSERQGESNEKLFF,TGTGCCAGCAGTGAACGTCAGGGGGAGTCTAATGAAAAACTGTTTTTT
TRBJ2-1,TRBV29-1,.,.,CSGSPDREQFF,TGCAGCGGTTCCCCAGACCGTGAGCAGTTCTTC
TRBJ2-3,TRBV25-1,few,.,CASSESDRSTDTQYF,TGTGCCAGCAGTGAATCCGACAGGAGCACAGATACGCAGTATTTT
TRBJ1-1,TRBV5-6,.,TRBD1,CASSRQGGTEAFF,TGTGCCAGCAGCCGGCAGGGGGGCACTGAAGCTTTCTTT
TRBJ1-1,TRBV5-1,.,TRBD1,CASSPDRVGEAFF,TGCGCCAGCAGCCCGGACAGGGTTGGAGAAGCTTTCTTT
TRBJ1-5,TRBV6-1,.,.,CAAGDRSNQPQHF,TGCGCAGCAGGGGACCGTAGCAATCAGCCCCAGCATTTT
TRBJ2-1,TRBV7-9,few,.,CASSLGRLKGQGYNEQFF,TGTGCCAGCAGCTTAGGAAGGTTAAAGGGGCAAGGTTACAATGAGCAGTTCTTC
TRBJ2-2,TRBV29-1,.,TRBD1,CSVGQGNTGELFF,TGCAGCGTGGGACAGGGTAACACCGGGGAGCTGTTTTTT
TRBJ2-1,TRBV5-6,.,.,CASSFSGTEQFF,TGTGCCAGCAGCTTTTCCGGGACTGAGCAGTTCTTC
TRBJ1-1,TRBV5-4,.,.,CASSLPGYGGTEAFF,TGTGCCAGCAGCTTACCAGGGTATGGCGGCACTGAAGCTTTCTTT
TRBJ2-7,TRBV7-2,.,.,CASSEQGPYEQYF,TGTGCCAGCAGCGAACAGGGTCCTTACGAGCAGTACTTC
TRBJ2-7,TRBV28,.,TRBD1,CASMRTRQGATYEQYF,TGTGCCAGCATGAGGACCCGACAGGGTGCGACCTACGAGCAGTACTTC
TRBJ1-2,TRBV9,.,TRBD1,CASSVRGGTGNGYTF,TGTGCCAGCAGCGTAAGGGGCGGGACAGGAAATGGCTACACCTTC
TRBJ2-3,TRBV30,few,.,CALTPGADTQYF,TGTGCCTTGACCCCAGGGGCAGATACGCAGTATTTT
TRBJ1-1,TRBV9,.,.,CASSVTGTNTEAFF,TGTGCCAGCAGCGTAACCGGGACGAACACTGAAGCTTTCTTT
TRBJ1-4,TRBV30,.,.,CAWSVSTSRNEKLFF,TGTGCCTGGAGTGTATCAACTAGCCGTAATGAAAAACTGTTTTTT
TRBJ2-3,TRBV6-5,.,TRBD2,CASSLGLAGAKDTQYF,TGTGCCAGCAGTTTAGGACTAGCGGGGGCGAAGGATACGCAGTATTTT
TRBJ1-6,TRBV9,.,.,CASSVGTASNSPLHF,TGTGCCAGCAGCGTAGGCACAGCCTCGAATTCACCCCTCCACTTT
TRBJ1-5,TRBV5-1,large,.,CASSTEGDQPQHF,TGCGCCAGCAGCACGGAGGGGGATCAGCCCCAGCATTTT
TRBJ2-3,TRBV15,.,TRBD2,CATTSRLAPSTDTQYF,TGTGCCACCACCTCCCGACTAGCGCCTAGCACAGATACGCAGTATTTT
TRBJ2-1,TRBV6-6,.,.,CASSLQGHNEQFF,TGTGCCAGCAGTCTCCAGGGGCACAATGAGCAGTTCTTC
TRBJ1-1,TRBV19,.,TRBD1,CASSMGQGGLAEAFF,TGTGCCAGTAGTATGGGACAGGGAGGATTAGCTGAAGCTTTCTTT
TRBJ2-5,TRBV11-3,.,.,CASSFNEETQYF,TGTGCCAGCAGCTTTAACGAAGAGACCCAGTACTTC
TRBJ1-1,TRBV9,few,.,CASSGGGRGADTEAFF,TGTGCCAGCAGCGGGGGAGGGAGGGGAGCGGACACTGAAGCTTTCTTT
TRBJ1-1,TRBV4-1,.,.,CASSQVGRSQGTEAFF,TGCGCCAGCAGCCAAGTCGGGCGATCCCAGGGGACTGAAGCTTTCTTT
TRBJ1-4,TRBV27,.,.,CASSLEGGGNEKLFF,TGTGCCAGCAGTTTAGAGGGGGGGGGAAATGAAAAACTGTTTTTT
TRBJ2-2,TRBV5-1,.,TRBD1,CASSVGTVNTGELFF,TGCGCCAGCAGCGTCGGGACAGTCAACACCGGGGAGCTGTTTTTT
TRBJ1-2,TRBV2,.,.,CASSENRAYYGYTF,TGTGCCAGCAGTGAGAACAGGGCTTACTATGGCTACACCTTC
TRBJ2-3,TRBV4-1,few,.,CASSPPSTDTQYF,TGCGCCAGCAGCCCACCTAGCACAGATACGCAGTATTTT
TRBJ1-2,TRBV27,.,TRBD1,CASSRGDRGYGYTF,TGTGCCAGCAGTCGAGGGGACAGGGGCTATGGCTACACCTTC
TRBJ1-2,TRBV5-1,.,TRBD1,CASSLQGDGYTF,TGCGCCAGCAGCTTACAGGGGGACGGCTACACCTTC
TRBJ1-2,TRBV7-3,.,.,CASSLGPNLDGYTF,TGTGCCAGCAGCTTAGGGCCTAATCTGGATGGCTACACCTTC
TRBJ1-1,TRBV27,.,.,CASSLSRGTEAFF,TGTGCCAGCAGTCTCTCTAGGGGGACTGAAGCTTTCTTT
TRBJ1-2,TRBV19,few,.,CASSIQATANYGYTF,TGTGCCAGTAGTATCCAGGCAACTGCTAACTATGGCTACACCTTC
TRBJ1-1,TRBV11-2,.,.,CASSLGVRRKNTEAFF,TGTGCCAGCAGCTTAGGGGTACGACGGAAGAACACTGAAGCTTTCTTT
TRBJ1-3,TRBV7-9,.,.,CASGPGGGNTIYF,TGTGCCAGCGGCCCGGGGGGTGGAAACACCATATATTTT
TRBJ1-1,TRBV6-5,.,.,CASSSGAFNTEAFF,TGTGCCAGCAGCTCAGGGGCTTTTAACACTGAAGCTTTCTTT
TRBJ2-1,TRBV7-2,.,.,CASSTRTKNYNEQFF,TGTGCCAGCAGCACCCGGACTAAAAACTACAATGAGCAGTTCTTC